This entry is about one T cell receptor beta chain. The data originate from a study of blood T cell repertoires in COVID-19. Study information: The analysed material was cDNA or gDNA that came from T cells, B-cell-depleted T cells, or PBMCs.

Original processing methods: Reference gene primers were amplified, and this amplification served to estimate nucleated cell counts. Repertoires were generated with immunoSEQ multiplex PCR, while TCRdb's copy carries only in-frame clones and drops some. For V, J and clone size, that table is used; D and trimming come from the DNA. This repertoire shows 45,000 to 50,000 clones, 83% found once; its top ten account for 8% to 10%. The CDR3 contains 13 residues. V gave up 0 bases and J gave up 5 bases, with 8 bases separating them. Germline CDR1 is SGHRS and CDR2 is YFSETQ. Sequencing was performed on peripheral blood. The source is a man older than 75 in a cohort sampled during active COVID-19. This sequence joins TRBV5-1 and TRBJ1-1; D is ambiguous. CDR3 DNA: TGCGCCAGCAGCTTGGAGAAGGAGACTGAAGCTTTCTTT. Protein product: CASSLEKETEAFF.